Detailed here is one T cell receptor (beta chain). Using immunoSEQ multiplex PCR, the repertoire was profiled, and TCRdb retains in-frame clones only, with some absent. This sample carries approximately 130,000 clones, around four fifths of them seen once, and the ten largest clones take 5.5% to 6%. V dropped 8 bases and J dropped 3 bases, with 14 bases sitting between them. Germline values: CDR1 MNHEY, CDR2 SVGEGT. This CDR3 comprises 13 residues. This sample is part of a study of blood T cell repertoires in COVID-19. Sequenced input: peripheral blood. The clonotype comes from a man at least 80 years old with active or convalescent COVID-19. The J gene is TRBJ2-7, the V gene TRBV6-2 or TRBV6-3; D is possibly TRBD1 (5 bases). The DNA of the CDR3 is TGTGCCAGCCGTTTCCAGGGAATCTACGAGCAGTACTTC. Its translation: CASRFQGIYEQYF.